The 15 T cell receptor beta chains reported below all come from one sample, sequenced in a study of T cells after yellow fever vaccination. TCRdb re-called the 5' RACE reads with MiXCR, one entry per CDR3 protein. The sample has about 630,000 distinct CDR3 sequences, approximately 13% seen once. Source: PBMCs, taken on the day of the yellow fever booster vaccination. Receptors originate from a man aged 25-40 years who received the YFV17D yellow fever vaccine.

This chain connects TRBV29-1 to TRBJ2-1, with unresolved D. Germline V gene data show CDR1 as SQVTM and CDR2 as ANQGSEA. The ends were cut back, 7 bases at V and 5 bases at J, with 9 bases in the middle. The CDR3 is made up of 11 amino acids. The CDR3 coding sequence is TGCAGCGACCGAACCAACAATGAGCAGTTCTTC. This encodes CSDRTNNEQFF.

This clonotype has more than one count but fewer than ten. The chain has TRBV5-1 and TRBJ2-2; TRBD1 might be the D (6 bases). The germline V gene encodes CDR1 SGHRS and CDR2 YFSETQ. Trimming shortened V by 4 bases and J by 4 bases, and 14 bases separated the two germline ends. The CDR3 is made up of 15 amino acids. The CDR3 sequence is CASSLGQSSTGELFF. CDR3 coding DNA: TGCGCCAGCAGCCTCGGACAGAGTAGCACCGGGGAGCTGTTTTTT.

There are a few counts of this clonotype. The V call is TRBV29-1, the J call TRBJ2-2; the D is unclear. CDR1 and CDR2 (germline): SQVTM, ANQGSEA. CDR3 length equals 12 residues. Between the trimmed V and J ends, which lost 4 bases and 0 bases, there was a span of 3 bases. The CDR3 protein is CSVAPNTGELFF. For the CDR3, the DNA is TGCAGCGTTGCGCCGAACACCGGGGAGCTGTTTTTT.

In its sample, this clonotype was seen a few times. This chain links TRBV12-3 or TRBV12-4 with TRBJ2-3, with 8 nucleotides matching TRBD1. Unmatched junction bases numbered 6, after V lost 7 bases and J lost 0 bases. The CDR3 is 15 residues long. CDR3 loop: CASTVTGVSTDTQYF. In nucleotides, the CDR3 is TGTGCCAGCACCGTGACAGGGGTGAGCACAGATACGCAGTATTTT.

The chain uses TRBV12-3 or TRBV12-4 and TRBJ1-5; a weak D match, TRBD1 (5 bases). The CDR3 has 15 amino acids. V gave up 6 bases and J gave up 0 bases, with 12 bases separating them. The chain's CDR3 is CASRVGRLSNQPQHF. The CDR3 DNA reads as TGTGCCAGCAGGGTGGGGCGGCTTAGCAATCAGCCCCAGCATTTT.

This chain links TRBV18 with TRBJ2-1, with 7 bases matching TRBD2. From germline, CDR1 is KGHSH and CDR2 LQKENI. The CDR3 is made up of 14 amino acids. V lost 3 bases, J lost 8 bases, and 7 bases stayed unmatched. The CDR3 DNA is TGTGCCAGCTCACCCCTGGGAGGGTTTGATGAGCAGTTCTTC. Its protein product is CASSPLGGFDEQFF.

This rearrangement joins TRBV5-1 to TRBJ1-1; the match to TRBD1 covers 7 bases. J was trimmed by 4 bases and V by 0 bases; bases with no gene match: 6. Looked up from germline, CDR1 is SGHRS and CDR2 is YFSETQ. CDR3 size: 15 residues. The CDR3 DNA reads as TGCGCCAGCAGCTTGGTACCGACAGGGCCCACTGAAGCTTTCTTT. Protein product: CASSLVPTGPTEAFF.

The chain has TRBV6-1 and TRBJ2-1; 14 bases map to TRBD2. Germline V gene data show CDR1 as MNHNS and CDR2 as SASEGT. V was clipped by 3 bases and J by 10 bases; unmatched bases: 14. This CDR3 is built from 18 residues. The CDR3, as DNA: TGTGCCAGCAGTGAGGGACTAGCGGGGGTTCCTGCGAGGTACGAGCAGTTCTTC. As protein: CASSEGLAGVPARYEQFF.

This clonotype came up a few times. The rearrangement joins TRBV5-1 to TRBJ2-1; possible D gene TRBD1, 7 bases. Between the trimmed V and J ends, which lost 5 bases and 5 bases, there was a span of 14 bases. The CDR3 runs to 14 residues. Germline CDR1 is SGHRS and CDR2 is YFSETQ. The CDR3 DNA is TGCGCCAGCAGTCAGGCGGGACAGAACAATGAGCAGTTCTTC. Translation gives CASSQAGQNNEQFF.

The table lists this clonotype with a count of one. V gene TRBV27 combines with J gene TRBJ2-5; D may be TRBD2 (6 bases). V lost 5 bases, J lost 5 bases, and 18 bases lay in between. This CDR3 has 15 residues. Germline CDR1 reads MNHEY; CDR2 reads SMNVEV (reference sequence). CDR3 in amino acids: CASSPLWGRSETQYF. The CDR3 coding sequence is TGTGCCAGCAGTCCCCTTTGGGGGAGGAGCGAGACCCAGTACTTC.

In DNA, the CDR3 is TGCGCCAGCAGTGAACGGAGGGCCTACAATGAGCAGTTCTTC. This encodes CASSERRAYNEQFF. The chain combines TRBV10-1 with TRBJ2-1; D might be TRBD2 (6 bases). The CDR3 has 14 residues. Trimming took 3 bases from V and 2 from J, leaving 8 bases between them. Germline V gene data show CDR1 as WNHNN and CDR2 as SYGVQD (reference sequence).

This clonotype occurred many times. This sequence joins TRBV12-3 or TRBV12-4 and TRBJ2-7; D is perhaps TRBD1 or TRBD2 (7 bases each). This CDR3 contains 11 residues. Trimming left V 8 bases short and J 6 bases short, with 11 bases between. CDR3 bases: TGTGCCAGCCAGGGGGGGGGCGAGCAGTACTTC. Protein product: CASQGGGEQYF.

The chain joins TRBV27 to TRBJ2-7, with 9 bases matching TRBD1. The CDR3 sequence is 14 residues long. Trimming removed 3 bases from V and 3 bases from J; junction bases left unmatched: 3. Looked up from germline, CDR1 is MNHEY and CDR2 is SMNVEV (reference sequence). The CDR3 loop reads CASSFRQGGYEQYF. CDR3 DNA sequence: TGTGCCAGCAGTTTCAGACAGGGGGGCTACGAGCAGTACTTC.

This sequence joins TRBV12-1 and TRBJ2-7; TRBD2, as called in the table, went unchecked against the DNA. TRBV12-1 is given as a pseudogene. The CDR3 loop spans 15 amino acids. CDR3 DNA sequence: TGTGCCAGCAGCTTCTCGGGAGGCCGTTTTGCCGAGCAGTACTTC. Its protein is CASSFSGGRFAEQYF.

The chain joins TRBV7-9 to TRBJ1-1; D is unresolved. V was shortened by 1 base and J by 8 bases, with 8 bases between the two germline ends. CDR1 and CDR2 (germline): SEHNR, FQNEAQ (reference sequence). This CDR3 has 12 amino acids. CDR3 in amino acids: CASSLGPEEAFF. The CDR3 region has the DNA TGTGCCAGCAGCTTAGGGCCCGAAGAAGCTTTCTTT.